What follows are 5 T cell receptor beta chains derived from one specimen sequenced in a study of vaccination and CD4 T cells after COVID-19. Using its own MiXCR run on the PCR reads, TCRdb lists one record per CDR3 protein. The sample lists 20,000 to 30,000 distinct CDR3 sequences; roughly 51% were seen once. Source: CD4+ T cells from blood, taken before SARS-CoV-2 vaccination. The receptor source for this set is a human donor who had recovered from COVID-19.

The CDR3 region has the DNA TGTGCCAGCGGCCGCCGGGACTTCAGATCCTACAATGAGCAGTTCTTC. This translates into CASGRRDFRSYNEQFF. The chain joins TRBV6-1 to TRBJ2-1; weak D call: TRBD2 (6 bases). V lost 8 bases to trimming and J lost 1 base, with 18 bases between them. The CDR3 totals 16 residues. Germline V CDR1 and CDR2: MNHNS, SASEGT.

The rearrangement uses TRBV14 and TRBJ2-3; TRBD2 matches 16 bases. V lost 4 bases and J lost 2; bases outside the gene matches: 6. Germline V gene lookup returns CDR1 SGHDN and CDR2 FVKESK. CDR3 length: 18 residues. CDR3 sequence reads: CASSPTGLAGGLTDTQYF. CDR3 sequence (DNA): TGTGCCAGCAGCCCCACGGGACTAGCGGGAGGGCTCACAGATACGCAGTATTTT. The variable domain in full, with the rest retrieved from reference TRBV14 and TRBJ2-3, is EAGVTQFPSHSVIEKGQTVTLRCDPISGHDNLYWYRRVMGKEIKFLLHFVKESKQDESGMPNNRFLAERTGGTYSTLKVQPAELEDSGVYFCASSPTGLAGGLTDTQYFGPGTRLTVL.

J is TRBJ2-1 and V is TRBV6-5, with 10 bases lining up with TRBD1. J lost 4 bases, V lost 1 base, and 19 bases had no gene match. The length of the CDR3 is 21 residues. The V gene's germline CDR1 is MNHEY and CDR2 SVGAGI. CDR3 coding DNA: TGTGCCAGCAGTTACTATCTCGACGACAGGGGGCTGTTGGTAAGATACAATGAGCAGTTCTTC. Amino acids: CASSYYLDDRGLLVRYNEQFF.

The chain uses TRBV20-1 and TRBJ1-6, with no clear D. Trimming cost V 6 bases and J 0 bases, with 12 bases left between them. The CDR3 spans 15 residues. The germline gives CDR1 DFQATT, CDR2 SNEGSKA (reference sequence). This chain's CDR3 is CSATDESSYNSPLHF. The CDR3 coding sequence is TGCAGTGCAACGGACGAATCCTCCTATAATTCACCCCTCCACTTT.

This clonotype was detected a few times. This chain connects TRBV19 to TRBJ1-1; 10 nucleotides match TRBD1. CDR1 and CDR2 from the germline V gene are LNHDA and SQIVND (reference sequence). The CDR3 is made up of 16 amino acids. V shed 5 bases, J shed 4 bases, and the junction held 10 bases outside the gene matches. CDR3 sequence (DNA): TGTGCCAGTAGTGACCGGGACAGGGGTTTTGGCACTGAAGCTTTCTTT. Translating it yields CASSDRDRGFGTEAFF.